These 27 T cell receptor beta chains were all obtained from the same sample, sequenced in a study of cytomegalovirus exposure and HLA in healthy donors. The study ran its PCR with 60 Vbeta and 13 Jbeta primers. Sequencing used immunoSEQ multiplex PCR; TCRdb keeps in-frame clones, though not all of them. The sample has more than 95,000 clones, around 75% seen once. Sequencing was performed on PBMCs. These receptors came from a woman between 50 and 59 years old in good health and CMV-seropositive.

This chain links TRBV4-2 with TRBJ1-2, with D possibly being TRBD1 (5 bases). This CDR3 has 16 residues. In germline, CDR1 is LGHNA, CDR2 YNFKEQ. V was cut by 0 bases and J by 3 bases, with 14 bases left in between. CDR3 in DNA: TGTGCCAGCAGCCAAGAGGGGGAGGGGAAGGACTATGGCTACACCTTC. This translates into CASSQEGEGKDYGYTF.

The chain carries TRBV29-1 and TRBJ2-7, with 7 bases aligning to TRBD2. The CDR3 extends over 13 amino acids. Trimming removed 7 bases from V and 2 bases from J; junction bases left unmatched: 8. Germline V gives CDR1 SQVTM, CDR2 ANQGSEA. CDR3 protein: CSARAGTTYEQYF. CDR3 coding DNA: TGCAGCGCACGAGCGGGAACGACCTACGAGCAGTACTTC.

V usage is TRBV6-1 and J usage is TRBJ2-3, with TRBD2 matching 8 bases. After removal of 6 bases from V and 7 bases from J, the junction contained 6 bases not matched to a gene. This CDR3 contains 13 residues. CDR1 is MNHNS, CDR2 SASEGT, per germline. In nucleotides, the CDR3 is TGTGCCAGCAGCGGGAGGGCCTCGTATACGCAGTATTTT. It encodes CASSGRASYTQYF.

This sequence joins TRBV30 and TRBJ2-4; TRBD2 agrees at 9 bases. Germline lookup yields CDR1 GTSNPN and CDR2 SVGIG (reference sequence). V shed 3 bases, J shed 7 bases, and the junction held 7 bases outside the gene matches. The CDR3 runs 14 residues. In DNA, the CDR3 is TGTGCCTGGAGCGTTAGCGGGAGTATGAACATTCAGTACTTC. Translating it yields CAWSVSGSMNIQYF.

This clone has a single count. The chain carries TRBV2 and TRBJ2-1, with 9 bases identical to TRBD1. J gave up 7 bases and V 4 bases, and 2 bases lay outside the gene matches. Germline loops: CDR1 SNHLY, CDR2 FYNNEI. The CDR3 is 13 residues long. The CDR3 nucleotides are TGTGCCAGCAGTGGGACAGGGGCGAATGAGCAGTTCTTC. It is translated as CASSGTGANEQFF.

This chain joins TRBV19 and TRBJ2-4; weak D call: TRBD2 (6 bases). Germline V lookup: CDR1 LNHDA, CDR2 SQIVND (reference sequence). V was pared by 5 bases and J by 6 bases, with 8 bases between. The CDR3 is 12 residues long. This chain's CDR3 is CASSRGSNIQYF. DNA of the CDR3: TGTGCCAGTAGTCGGGGGTCAAACATTCAGTACTTC.

The chain combines TRBV25-1 with TRBJ2-2; 7 bases are a match to TRBD1. CDR1 is MGHDK and CDR2 is SYGVNS in the germline V gene. The CDR3 is 15 residues long. The V gene end was trimmed by 4 bases and the J gene end by 4 bases; junction bases not matched to a gene: 6. CDR3 nucleotide sequence: TGTGCCAGCAGTGGGCTGACAGGGTTCACCGGGGAGCTGTTTTTT. Translated, it gives CASSGLTGFTGELFF.

This clone has a single count. In nucleotides, the CDR3 is TGTGCCAGCAGCTCCGGGGGGGTGTCCTACAATGAGCAGTTCTTC. It encodes CASSSGGVSYNEQFF. V and J are TRBV9 and TRBJ2-1; 8 nucleotides align to TRBD2. In germline, CDR1 is SGDLS, CDR2 YYNGEE. V lost 4 bases, J lost 1 base, and 4 bases stayed unmatched. The CDR3 is made up of 15 amino acids.

The genes are TRBV29-1 and TRBJ1-1; maybe TRBD1 (5 bases). Per the germline V gene, CDR1 is SQVTM and CDR2 is ANQGSEA. The CDR3 totals 12 residues. Trimming took off 6 bases at V and 1 base at J, with 9 bases between the two ends. CDR3 loop: CSVGQANTEAFF. The CDR3 nucleotides read TGCAGCGTGGGGCAGGCGAACACTGAAGCTTTCTTT. Using reference TRBV29-1 and TRBJ1-1 for the parts outside the CDR3, the full variable domain is SAVISQKPSRDICQRGTSLTIQCQVDSQVTMMFWYRQQPGQSLTLIATANQGSEATYESGFVIDKFPISRPNLTFSTLTVSNMSPEDSSIYLCSVGQANTEAFFGQGTRLTVV.

V usage is TRBV9 and J usage is TRBJ1-3, with TRBD1 matching 8 bases. The CDR3 totals 15 residues. Unmatched junction bases numbered 7, after V lost 4 bases and J lost 4 bases. CDR1 SGDLS and CDR2 YYNGEE come from the germline V gene. The CDR3 is CASSPQTGVGNTIYF. The CDR3 nucleotides are TGTGCCAGCAGCCCACAGACAGGGGTGGGAAACACCATATATTTT. Together with reference TRBV9 and TRBJ1-3, the CDR3 gives the full variable domain: DSGVTQTPKHLITATGQRVTLRCSPRSGDLSVYWYQQSLDQGLQFLIQYYNGEERAKGNILERFSAQQFPDLHSELNLSSLELGDSALYFCASSPQTGVGNTIYFGEGSWLTVV.

CDR3 sequence reads: CAWRKRDKETQYF. The CDR3 nucleotides read TGTGCCTGGAGGAAGCGGGATAAAGAGACCCAGTACTTC. J is TRBJ2-5 and V is TRBV30, with TRBD2 identical over 7 bases. The CDR3 runs 13 residues. Germline-derived CDR1 and CDR2 are GTSNPN and SVGIG (reference sequence). The ends lost 3 bases at V and 3 bases at J; junction bases unmatched: 4.

The chain joins TRBV7-2 to TRBJ2-7; 9 bases align to TRBD2. The V and J ends lost 5 bases and 1 base, in that order; junction bases with no gene match: 9. Germline assignment: CDR1 SGHTA and CDR2 FQGNSA. The CDR3 contains 16 residues. This chain's CDR3 is CASSETGTSLSYEQYF. The CDR3 nucleotides are TGTGCCAGCAGCGAAACCGGGACTAGCCTTTCCTACGAGCAGTACTTC.

The chain links TRBV4-2 to TRBJ2-5, with a possible D match to TRBD2 (5 bases). Germline V CDR1 and CDR2: LGHNA, YNFKEQ. The V gene lost 5 bases and the J gene lost 0 bases, with 22 bases spanning the gap. There are 18 residues in the CDR3. As DNA, the CDR3 is TGTGCCAGCAGCTGGGAAAACCCGTTCGAGGGAAACCAAGAGACCCAGTACTTC. This encodes CASSWENPFEGNQETQYF.

This clone was detected a few times. The chain joins TRBV4-2 to TRBJ2-5, with 9 bases fitting TRBD2. The CDR3 is 15 residues long. V dropped 3 bases and J dropped 3; count of bases not matched to a gene: 5. Germline loops: CDR1 LGHNA, CDR2 YNFKEQ. The CDR3 sequence: CASSHLAGVKETQYF. Written as DNA, the CDR3 is TGTGCCAGCAGCCACTTAGCGGGAGTAAAAGAGACCCAGTACTTC.

The chain carries TRBV5-1 and TRBJ2-3; TRBD1 aligns across 7 bases. Germline CDR1 SGHRS, CDR2 YFSETQ. The V gene end was trimmed by 3 bases and the J gene end by 0 bases; junction bases not matched to a gene: 4. This CDR3 is built from 15 residues. The CDR3 DNA sequence: TGCGCCAGCAGCTCATGGGACAGAAGCACAGATACGCAGTATTTT. It encodes CASSSWDRSTDTQYF. The full variable domain, rest sourced from reference TRBV5-1 and TRBJ2-3, is KAGVTQTPRYLIKTRGQQVTLSCSPISGHRSVSWYQQTPGQGLQFLFEYFSETQRNKGNFPGRFSGRQFSNSRSEMNVSTLELGDSALYLCASSSWDRSTDTQYFGPGTRLTVL.

This clone was found a few times. The chain employs TRBV6-1 and TRBJ1-2, with 7 bases that match TRBD1. V was pared by 6 bases and J by 8 bases, with 9 bases of the junction left unmatched. Germline-derived CDR1 and CDR2 are MNHNS and SASEGT. The CDR3 sequence is 13 residues long. CDR3 residues: CASSLDRVQGYTF. The DNA of the CDR3 is TGTGCCAGCAGCCTCGACAGGGTACAGGGCTACACCTTC.

This chain joins TRBV6-6 and TRBJ2-5; 8 bases align to TRBD1. The germline V gene encodes CDR1 MNHNY and CDR2 SVGAGI (reference sequence). V shed 6 bases, J shed 2 bases, and the junction held 5 bases outside the gene matches. This CDR3 has 14 amino acids. CDR3 amino acids: CASSHGQGQETQYF. CDR3 nucleotides: TGTGCCAGCAGCCACGGACAGGGTCAAGAGACCCAGTACTTC.

This clone appeared once. This chain links TRBV5-1 with TRBJ2-6, with a weak D call TRBD1 (6 bases). The germline gives CDR1 SGHRS, CDR2 YFSETQ. The CDR3 is 14 amino acids. V was shortened by 5 bases and J by 0 bases, with 6 bases between the two germline ends. The CDR3 coding sequence is TGCGCCAGCAGGGACAGCTCTGGGGCCAACGTCCTGACTTTC. It encodes CASRDSSGANVLTF.

The CDR3 nucleotides are TGTGCCAGCAGATTCCGGGGGAGCTCCTACAATGAGCAGTTCTTC. This sequence encodes CASRFRGSSYNEQFF. The chain uses TRBV27 and TRBJ2-1; possibly TRBD2 for D (6 bases). CDR3 size: 15 residues. Trimming took 6 bases from V and 0 from J, leaving 12 bases between them. Per the germline V gene, CDR1 is MNHEY and CDR2 is SMNVEV (reference sequence).

J is TRBJ2-7 and V is TRBV11-2; TRBD1 might be the D (5 bases). Trimming cost V 5 bases and J 5 bases, with 19 bases left between them. The CDR3 sequence is 15 residues long. The germline V gene has CDR1 SGHAT and CDR2 FQNNGV. The CDR3, as DNA: TGTGCCAGCAGCCGCGCCCTCCAGGGTGCCCACGAGCAGTACTTC. Protein product: CASSRALQGAHEQYF.

This clone was seen more than once but under ten times. This chain connects TRBV5-4 to TRBJ2-7; 9 bases are shared with TRBD1. The trim removed 4 bases at V and 0 bases at J, leaving 11 bases unmatched. CDR1 is SGHNT, CDR2 YYREEE, per germline (reference sequence). The CDR3 loop spans 17 amino acids. This CDR3 is CASSKSGTGLDSYEQYF. CDR3 coding DNA: TGTGCCAGCAGCAAGTCCGGGACAGGGTTGGACTCCTACGAGCAGTACTTC.

The chain links TRBV6-5 to TRBJ1-2; no definite D call. This CDR3 contains 12 residues. Germline loops: CDR1 MNHEY, CDR2 SVGAGI. Trimming shortened V by 7 bases and J by 6 bases, and 12 bases separated the two germline ends. As DNA, the CDR3 is TGTGCCAGCACCGACATTTACCATGGCTACACCTTC. It codes for CASTDIYHGYTF.

V is TRBV5-6 and J is TRBJ2-7, with 8 bases matching TRBD2. J lost 6 bases, V lost 3 bases, and 8 bases had no gene match. The CDR3 covers 14 residues. CDR1 SGHDT and CDR2 YYEEEE come from the germline V gene. The CDR3 nucleotides read TGTGCCAGCAGCTACACCGGGACTAGGGGCGAGCAGTACTTC. This gives the protein CASSYTGTRGEQYF.

This chain links TRBV6-5 with TRBJ2-6; D may be TRBD2 (6 bases). Trimming left V 4 bases short and J 4 bases short, with 14 bases between. Per germline, CDR1 MNHEY and CDR2 SVGAGI. This CDR3 has 16 residues. In DNA, the CDR3 is TGTGCCAGCAGTTCCCCCGGGGGATCCGGGGCCAACGTCCTGACTTTC. It yields the protein CASSSPGGSGANVLTF.

The chain joins TRBV11-2 to TRBJ2-7, with D tentatively TRBD1 (6 bases). Trimming stripped 6 bases from V and 2 bases from J, with 17 bases between. Germline CDR1 and CDR2: SGHAT and FQNNGV. This CDR3 is built from 15 residues. Here the CDR3 reads CASSLLGTNTYEQYF. The DNA of the CDR3 is TGTGCCAGCAGTCTCCTGGGGACAAACACCTACGAGCAGTACTTC.

The chain couples TRBV10-3 to TRBJ2-5; 11 bases align to TRBD1. Per germline, CDR1 ENHRY and CDR2 SYGVKD. V lost 6 bases, J lost 7 bases, and 7 bases stayed unmatched. The CDR3 consists of 14 residues. The CDR3 coding sequence is TGTGCCATCAGCCTCGGACAGGGGGCGAGGACCCAGTACTTC. Protein product: CAISLGQGARTQYF.

The rearrangement uses TRBV19 and TRBJ2-1, with D possibly TRBD2 on 6 matching bases. Germline V lookup: CDR1 LNHDA, CDR2 SQIVND (reference sequence). Trimming took 3 bases from V and 7 from J, leaving 13 bases between them. The CDR3 is made up of 14 amino acids. Here the CDR3 reads CASSISGTYNEQFF. Here the CDR3 DNA reads TGTGCCAGTAGTATCTCTGGGACTTATAATGAGCAGTTCTTC.